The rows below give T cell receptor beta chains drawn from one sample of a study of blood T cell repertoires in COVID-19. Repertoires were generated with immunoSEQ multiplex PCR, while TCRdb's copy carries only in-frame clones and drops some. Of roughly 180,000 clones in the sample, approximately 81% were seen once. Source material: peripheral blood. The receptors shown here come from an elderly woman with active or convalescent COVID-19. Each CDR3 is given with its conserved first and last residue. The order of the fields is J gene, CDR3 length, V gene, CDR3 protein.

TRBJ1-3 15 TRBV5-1 CASSLNRGRGNTIYF
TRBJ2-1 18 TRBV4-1 CASSQVFKQGRYYNEQFF
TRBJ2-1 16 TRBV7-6 CASSTIAGGAYNEQFF
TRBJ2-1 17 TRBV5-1 CASSLAYAGGPLNEQFF
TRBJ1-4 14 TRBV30 CAWSRGTESEKLFF
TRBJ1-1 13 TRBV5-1 CASSLVQETEAFF
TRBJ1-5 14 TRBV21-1 CASRGVASNQPQHF
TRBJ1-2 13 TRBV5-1 CATREPGSDGYTF
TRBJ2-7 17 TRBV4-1 CASSQDRGSGRFYEQYF
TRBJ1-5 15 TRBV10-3 CAISGQGRRNQPQHF
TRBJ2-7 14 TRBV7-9 CASSLLPLEREQYF
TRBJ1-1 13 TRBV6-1 CASSEKGAVEAFF
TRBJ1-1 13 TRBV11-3 CASSFLSNTEAFF
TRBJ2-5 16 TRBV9 CASSVDGQGGFETQYF
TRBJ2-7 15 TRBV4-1 CASSQDQALTYEQYF
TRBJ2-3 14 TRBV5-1 CASSLSSDTDTQYF
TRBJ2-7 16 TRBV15 CATSRDGGTSRYEQYF
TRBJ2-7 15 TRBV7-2 CASSLLGVTSYEQYF
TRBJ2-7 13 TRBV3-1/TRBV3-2 CASSLAGGWEQYF
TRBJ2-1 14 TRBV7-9 CASVRDTVSNEQFF
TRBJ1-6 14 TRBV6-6 CASRDRVYNSPLHF
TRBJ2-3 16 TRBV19 CASSRFSGGGTDTQYF
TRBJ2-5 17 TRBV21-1 CASSKGLREGPQETQYF
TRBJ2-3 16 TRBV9 CASSAQAGGPTDTQYF
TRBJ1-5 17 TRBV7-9 CASSLGGRFKPDQPQHF
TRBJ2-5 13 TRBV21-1 CASSNGETETQYF
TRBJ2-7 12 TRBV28 CASRLAGSEQYF
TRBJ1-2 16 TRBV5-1 CASSSAPTGGDYGYTF
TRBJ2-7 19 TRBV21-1 CASSKRASGPDLSSYEQYF
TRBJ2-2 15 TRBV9 CASSVGGRDTGELFF
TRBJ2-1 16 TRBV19 CASSARTSGGIDEQFF
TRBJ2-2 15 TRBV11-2 CASSSRGLGTGELFF
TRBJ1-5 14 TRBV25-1 CASSEYTGDQPQHF
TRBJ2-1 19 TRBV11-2 CASSPRGLAGTSSYNEQFF
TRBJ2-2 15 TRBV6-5 CASKEGLENTGELFF
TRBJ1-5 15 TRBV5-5 CASSLAGGRFQPQHF
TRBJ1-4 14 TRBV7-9 CASSPHRGSEKLFF
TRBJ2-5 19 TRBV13 CASSLSSPFSGGTQETQYF
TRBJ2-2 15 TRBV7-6 CASSPTGVGTGELFF
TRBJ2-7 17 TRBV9 CASSVATGLAGVNEQYF
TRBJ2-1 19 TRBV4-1 CASSQEGLAGRSVRNEQFF
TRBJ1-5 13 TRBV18 CASSRQGNQPQHF
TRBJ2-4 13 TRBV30 CAWSVGASGSVYF
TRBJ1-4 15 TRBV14 CASSRGGNTNEKLFF
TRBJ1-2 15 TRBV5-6 CASSLITGEIYGYTF
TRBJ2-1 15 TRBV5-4 CASTPGLESYNEQFF
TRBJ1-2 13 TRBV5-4 CASSPRGNYGYTF
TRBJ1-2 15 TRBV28 CASILIAKMYYGYTF
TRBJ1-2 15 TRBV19 CASSIAARRVYGYTF
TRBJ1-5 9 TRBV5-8 CASSLEQHF
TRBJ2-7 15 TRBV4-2 CASSQELAGPYEQYF
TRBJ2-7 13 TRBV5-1 CASSETGSHEQYF
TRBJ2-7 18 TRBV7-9 CASSLTSRGGVSSYEQYF